This TCR beta chain was captured by sequencing in a study of blood T cell repertoires in COVID-19. J gave up 5 bases and V 7 bases, and 10 bases lay outside the gene matches. CDR1 is LNHDA, CDR2 SQIVND, per germline (reference sequence). The CDR3 consists of 15 residues. This clone appeared once. Assay: immunoSEQ multiplex PCR; the TCRdb copy retains only in-frame clones and omits some. The table shows roughly 140,000 clones, with 79% occurring only once. The sequencing sample was made of peripheral blood. This TCR was sampled from a man between 45 and 60 years old with active or convalescent COVID-19. This chain joins TRBV19 and TRBJ1-5, with 8 positions matching TRBD1. The CDR3 bases are TGTGCCAGTACCCAGGACAGGGCCGGGGATCAGCCCCAGCATTTT. Amino acids: CASTQDRAGDQPQHF.